The subject of this entry is one TCR beta chain. It lacks a known antigen. Qualities for individual bases were not recorded, and no much larger clone is one base off. The data derive from a study of cytomegalovirus exposure and HLA in healthy donors (dated by TCRdb to about 2017). With regard to the full study: According to an earlier analysis of 550 to 700 of the donors, about 179 million T cells yielded 90 million to 140 million unique TCR beta sequences and 276 Gb of sequence data. The T cell repertoires of several hundred subjects were profiled by immunosequencing and related to cytomegalovirus serostatus. On average, 235,054 unique TCR beta nucleotide sequences were sequenced per donor among 300 to 500 genotyped donors of the cohort, with roughly a sixth of those sequences being non-productive. The later analysis used no new phenotypic data to find candidate immune exposures, relying instead on TCR beta sequences and their occurrence across donors. To study patterns of TCR occurrence, a later analysis re-analyzed previously published TCR beta repertoires from just over 650 donors and added high-resolution HLA genotyping. Donor age, sex, ethnicity and CMV serostatus were compiled together with the repertoire data. In an earlier analysis of 500 to 650 of the donors, high-throughput TCR beta sequencing was used to judge whether each TCR beta V gene segment behaved as functional or pseudogenic. Besides the first cohort of about 730 subjects, a separate validation cohort made up of 120 different subjects was used. A handful of DR-DQ haplotypes were handled as single units for association and clustering because linkage in the cohort was strong. All discovery cohort repertoires had been generated using a single sequencing platform. In a later genetic analysis, genome-wide SNP genotypes for about 55% of the roughly 700 donors were used, and that subset was treated as a discovery cohort. The study combined high-throughput TCR immunosequencing, statistical association of individual TCRs with disease status, and machine learning to predict cytomegalovirus infection status. Of the 300 to 450 genotyped donors, roughly 85% fell in the genetic ancestry cluster associated with self-reported Caucasian donors. An early release covering 500 to 750 HLA-typed donors comprised 250 to 350 gigabases of sequencing data and 65 million to 100 million unique TCR sequences. The study aimed to test whether cataloging public T cell receptors could reveal signatures of past pathogen exposure. Class I and class II HLA loci were covered by the typing at four-digit resolution. Typing coverage differed by locus: A, B, C, DRB1 and DQB1 were typed in roughly 629-630 donors, DQA1 in 500 to 550, DPA1 in nearly 610, and DPB1 in around 490.

The cohort was made up of 500 to 800 healthy bone marrow donors. Cohort members were all nominally healthy when sampled, although unrecorded immune exposures were likely present. The donor was CMV seronegative and belonged to the group of 350 to 400 seronegative cohort members. Every donor gave a peripheral blood sample, and the peripheral blood mononuclear cells from that sample were used for TCR beta sequencing. The Qiagen DNeasy Blood Extraction Kit was used to extract genomic DNA from the blood cell samples. General conclusions and limits of the study: The cohort was sequenced for TCR beta chains only, and without alpha or paired-chain data the features that could be detected were limited. Presence/absence analyses assumed roughly uniform sequencing depth across donors, an assumption that may not hold. Correlated functional status among segregating V segments might be attributable to linkage disequilibrium, but an unknown experimental factor could not be ruled out. A total of 150 to 200 TCR beta chains were listed by the study as associated with cytomegalovirus. The classifier was reported to diagnose cytomegalovirus status with high specificity and sensitivity in both the original cohort and the validation cohort. Some IMGT-functional V segments, including TRBV6-2 and TRBV6-3, could not be distinguished by the 87-base-pair reads and were therefore excluded. While some public TCRs were present in many individuals, most TCR sequences turned up only very rarely across donors. When HLA alleles, especially DR and DQ, strongly co-occurred, attributing TCR associations to individual alleles was difficult. It was suggested by the authors that the approach could potentially be generalized to other disease states and immunological phenotypes. In a later analysis, several top co-occurrence clusters were reported to appear linked to parvovirus B19, influenza, CMV and Epstein-Barr virus. Compared with equally common non-associated chains, HLA-associated TCR beta chains in a later analysis were more clonally expanded and had lower generation probabilities. Three of the identified cytomegalovirus-associated TCR beta chains were confirmed in vitro to be specific for cytomegalovirus antigens. A later analysis found that TCR association rates varied across HLA loci, with DRB1 alleles showing the most associated TCRs and HLA-C alleles the fewest. An association between a missense DCLRE1C variant and V-gene and J-gene trimming of TCR beta chains was found in a later genetic analysis and replicated in an independent cohort. In a later analysis, some 17,000 TCR beta sequences were associated with specific HLA alleles at a false discovery rate of 0.05. Because HLA typing was missing for some donors at each locus, association tests included only the typed subset. A cluster of highly shared sequence variants was judged likely to represent a technical artifact of the sequencing pipeline. An earlier analysis of some 590 of the donors showed that most TCR beta V segments appeared in productive rearrangements either about 90% or about 30% of the time, which broadly matched IMGT annotations. Immune exposure information for the cohort was limited to CMV serostatus. Compared with the roughly 700-donor mean, donors in an Asian-associated ancestry cluster had fewer N-insertions in productive TCRs, according to a later genetic analysis. Because counts were too low, roughly 17 rarely observed V segments, including chromosome 9 orphons, were left out of the earlier analysis of approximately 500 of the donors. A further reported finding was that TCR beta sequences accurately predicted the HLA-A and HLA-B alleles for most subjects in the first cohort. In a later analysis, most CMV-associated TCR beta chains were found to appear HLA-restricted, with HLA associations seemingly driven largely by CMV exposure.

Library method: the immunoSEQ multiplex PCR assay. The multiplex PCR relied on a mix of 60 forward primers for TCR Vbeta segments and 13 reverse primers for TCR Jbeta segments. A multiplex PCR assay on genomic DNA amplified the CDR3 region of rearranged TCR beta genes. Amplified TCR beta libraries were sequenced as 87-base-pair reads on the Illumina HiSeq System. The paper's data handling went like this. In a later analysis, approximately 74 million unique TCR beta chains were counted across the roughly 670 repertoires, and around 10 million of these chains were shared by at least two donors. Raw reads were error-corrected and collapsed into unique sequences by a nearest-neighbor algorithm in which closely related sequences were merged to remove PCR and sequencing errors. To assign V, D and J gene segments, CDR3 sequences were aligned to IMGT reference sequences. For a sequence to be retained, a match of at least six nucleotides to both a V gene segment and a J gene segment was required. A rearrangement counted as productive if the CDR3 had no stop codons and remained in frame with V and J, and every other rearrangement counted as non-productive. Following IMGT convention, CDR3 was defined as the stretch from the second conserved V-encoded cysteine up to the conserved J-encoded phenylalanine. The earlier analysis of 587 of the donors excluded sequences that lacked an unambiguous match to a single V gene segment. In an earlier analysis of approximately 560 of the donors, a V segment was called functional when productive rearrangements were above 56.7%, and segregating when the standard deviation between donors exceeded 5%. A statistical classification framework was built to diagnose cytomegalovirus status from the catalog of TCR beta chain sequences. In a later analysis, V and J genes were assigned by comparing TCR nucleotide sequences against IMGT/GENE-DB human TR gene sequences. Using the TCRdist pipeline, a later analysis assigned CDR3 sequences along with most-parsimonious VDJ recombination scenarios. In a later analysis, each TCR beta chain was defined by its CDR3 amino acid sequence together with its V-gene family, and reads lacking a unique V-gene family were excluded. To address suspected cross-contamination and a sequencing artifact, a later analysis removed over 500 highly shared, low-generation-probability nucleotide sequences. For each public chain, a later analysis derived a clonal expansion index from normalized ranks of inferred template counts within each repertoire. In a later analysis, generation probabilities were computed using a VDJ recombination model fitted to out-of-frame rearrangements, and the results were checked against IGoR. Hypergeometric tests were used in a later analysis to score TCR-TCR, TCR-HLA and TCR-CMV co-occurrence, with a repertoire-size bias correction applied to the TCR pairs. In a later analysis, false discovery rates were estimated by permuting HLA or CMV assignments 20 times. In a later analysis, co-occurring TCRs were grouped using DBSCAN, and TCRdist sequence similarity was added for clustering within HLA-allele-positive subsets. For co-occurrence clustering, repertoires with fewer than 30,000 or more than 120,000 public chains were excluded, along with five repertoires with anomalous nucleotide sharing. The immuneACCESS repertoire file appears here via TCRdb, limited to in-frame rearrangements. These files lack a portion of the clones; in checked studies, under half of the deficit traces to unresolved V genes, and the cause of the others is not known. That table supplies the V and J calls and clone size; D and trimming were determined from the DNA. For this sample the table gives hundreds of thousands of clones, of which roughly 84% were detected only once. Clones ranked in the top ten supply roughly 0.7% of the sample.

V trim: 8 bases; J trim: 4 bases; unmatched bases: 0. Reading from cysteine to phenylalanine, the CDR3 counts 12 amino acids. Only the CDR3 part of the read is kept: 36 bases, read in frame from the first base. The germline V gene encodes CDR1 MNHEY and CDR2 SVGAGI. The chain is made from TRBV6-5 and TRBJ1-2, and 11 junctional nucleotides match TRBD1. Sequencing was performed on PBMCs. This TCR was sampled from a boy aged 2 to 10 in good health and CMV-seronegative. The nucleotide sequence is given as TGTGCCAGCGGACAGGGGGCCTATGGCTACACCTTC. Translated, it gives CASGQGAYGYTF.